This T cell receptor beta chain was sequenced for a study of shared clonotypes between healthy human individuals. The study enrolled healthy HIV-negative adults without recent acute infections or vaccinations as donors. CDR1 and CDR2 (germline): SGHRS, YFSETQ. V gave up 4 bases and J gave up 2 bases; unmatched junction bases: 5. The CDR3 is 14 residues long. Using immunoSEQ multiplex PCR, the repertoire was profiled, and TCRdb retains in-frame clones only, with some absent. The sample lists around 2,000,000 clones, roughly 94% occurring once. This receptor was taken from a man younger than 35 in good health. V gene TRBV5-1 combines with J gene TRBJ1-2; 7 nucleotides match TRBD1. Input material: naive CD4+ T cells sorted from blood. Subset in this sample: CD45RA+ positively selected. The CDR3 coding sequence is TGCGCCAGCAGCAGGTGGGACAGCAACTATGGCTACACCTTC. It yields the protein CASSRWDSNYGYTF.